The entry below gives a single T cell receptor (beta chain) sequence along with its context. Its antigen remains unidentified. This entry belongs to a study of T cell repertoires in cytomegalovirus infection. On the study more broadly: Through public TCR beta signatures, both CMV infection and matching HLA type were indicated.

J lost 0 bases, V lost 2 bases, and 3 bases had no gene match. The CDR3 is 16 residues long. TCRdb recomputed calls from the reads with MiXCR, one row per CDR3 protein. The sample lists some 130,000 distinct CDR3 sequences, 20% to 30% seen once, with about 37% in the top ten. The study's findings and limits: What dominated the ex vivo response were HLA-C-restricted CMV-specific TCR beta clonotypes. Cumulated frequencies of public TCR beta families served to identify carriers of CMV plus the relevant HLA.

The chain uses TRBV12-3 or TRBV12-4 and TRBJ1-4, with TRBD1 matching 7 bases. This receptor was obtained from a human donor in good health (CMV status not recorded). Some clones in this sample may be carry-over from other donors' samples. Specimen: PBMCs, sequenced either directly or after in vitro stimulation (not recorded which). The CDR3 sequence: CASSLTGTATNEKLFF. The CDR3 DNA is TGTGCCAGCAGTTTAACCGGGACAGCAACTAATGAAAAACTGTTTTTT.